This TCR beta chain was profiled in a study of T cell repertoires in cytomegalovirus infection. Study summary: It was the public TCR beta signatures that indicated both CMV infection and matching HLA type.

This clonotype occurred many times. Its target is unknown. The CDR3 runs 16 residues. V gave up 5 bases and J gave up 1 base; unmatched junction bases: 9. Looked up from germline, CDR1 is SGHAT and CDR2 is FQNNGV. Study-level points and caveats: Clonotype analysis showed dominance of the ex vivo response by HLA-C-restricted CMV-specific TCR beta clonotypes. Carriage of CMV together with the relevant HLA was identifiable through cumulative public TCR beta family frequency.

TCRdb re-called the reads through MiXCR, storing one row per CDR3 protein. This table has 250,000 to 300,000 distinct CDR3 sequences, about 17% appearing once. The chain links TRBV11-2 to TRBJ2-7; 9 nucleotides align to TRBD2. The TCR sequence derives from a human donor in good health (CMV status not recorded). Some clones in this sample may be carry-over from other donors' samples. The specimen sequenced was CD8+ T cells from PBMCs. In DNA form, the CDR3 reads TGTGCCAGCAGCCAAATAGGGACTAGCAGTTCCTACGAGCAGTACTTC. This sequence encodes CASSQIGTSSSYEQYF.